Below are 12 T cell receptor beta chains sequenced from a single sample in a study of T cell clones after liver transplantation. The method was immunoSEQ multiplex PCR; TCRdb's version includes in-frame clones alone and lacks a portion of them. The data hold roughly 53,000 clones, with over 60% observed a single time. The sequencing here drew on CD4+ T cells from blood, taken at the 22-month timepoint. All receptors derive from a human patient who received a liver transplant. Some T cells may be the graft donor's.

V is TRBV14 and J is TRBJ2-3; D possibly corresponds to TRBD2 (5 bases). The germline V gene has CDR1 SGHDN and CDR2 FVKESK. The CDR3 has 16 amino acids. Trimming shortened V by 3 bases and J by 2 bases, and 15 bases separated the two germline ends. The DNA of the CDR3 is TGTGCCAGCAGCCACCCGGGTAGCGCCAACACAGATACGCAGTATTTT. Its translation: CASSHPGSANTDTQYF.

Comments on this clone: Other DNA variants within this sample encode the same CDR3. V usage is TRBV27 and J usage is TRBJ1-5, with D uncertain. CDR3 size: 13 residues. Germline V gene data show CDR1 as MNHEY and CDR2 as SMNVEV (reference sequence). V lost 2 bases and J 6 bases, leaving 8 bases between the germline ends. This CDR3 reads CASSLAGGQPQHF. The DNA for the CDR3 is TGTGCCAGCAGTTTAGCCGGAGGTCAGCCCCAGCATTTT.

V is TRBV19 and J is TRBJ2-5, with TRBD1 matching 10 bases. CDR1 is LNHDA and CDR2 is SQIVND in the germline V gene (reference sequence). V lost 5 bases and J lost 7; bases outside the gene matches: 10. This CDR3 has 15 amino acids. This CDR3 is CASSRGTGALGTQYF. As DNA, the CDR3 is TGTGCCAGTAGTCGGGGGACAGGGGCCTTAGGGACCCAGTACTTC.

As concerns this clone: The same CDR3 is also encoded by other DNA sequences in this sample. V usage is TRBV9 and J usage is TRBJ1-2; D perhaps matches TRBD1 (5 bases). V lost 4 bases and J lost 8, with 27 bases in between. CDR1 and CDR2 from the germline V gene are SGDLS and YYNGEE. This CDR3 region has 17 residues. This chain's CDR3 is CASSPGWGDARSAGYTF. Written as DNA, the CDR3 is TGTGCCAGCAGCCCCGGGTGGGGGGACGCTCGTTCGGCGGGCTACACCTTC.

This clone was counted once. V and J are TRBV7-2 and TRBJ1-2; no firm D call. The V end was cut by 3 bases, the J end by 2 bases, with 10 bases between. Germline V CDR1 and CDR2: SGHTA, FQGNSA. This CDR3 spans 14 amino acids. DNA for the CDR3: TGTGCCAGCAGCTTTTCTGGCAGAAACTATGGCTACACCTTC. As protein: CASSFSGRNYGYTF.

This clone was picked up one time. The J gene is TRBJ2-3, the V gene TRBV5-1, with 10 bases that match TRBD1. CDR1 and CDR2 (germline): SGHRS, YFSETQ. The CDR3 extends over 16 amino acids. Trimming removed 2 bases from V and 4 bases from J; junction bases left unmatched: 7. The CDR3 coding sequence is TGCGCCAGCAGCTTTTCCTCGACAGGGGGCTCAGATACGCAGTATTTT. Translation gives CASSFSSTGGSDTQYF.

The chain has TRBV28 and TRBJ2-2; weak D call: TRBD2 (6 bases). The V gene's germline CDR1 is MDHEN and CDR2 SYDVKM. With 7 bases removed from V and 5 bases from J, the gap between germline ends came to 11 bases. This CDR3 is built from 13 residues. CDR3 residues: CASTPTSTGELFF. CDR3 nucleotide sequence: TGTGCCAGCACCCCGACTAGTACCGGGGAGCTGTTTTTT.

This chain connects TRBV5-6 to TRBJ1-4, with 10 bases lining up with TRBD1. CDR3 size: 17 residues. V lost 3 bases to trimming and J lost 3 bases; unmatched junction nucleotides: 8. CDR1 is SGHDT, CDR2 YYEEEE, per germline. This chain's CDR3 is CASSSTGGAGANEKLFF. For the CDR3, the DNA is TGTGCCAGCAGCTCGACAGGGGGCGCGGGAGCTAATGAAAAACTGTTTTTT.

The chain joins TRBV4-1 to TRBJ2-1; D is perhaps TRBD2 (5 bases). The CDR3 totals 14 residues. The germline V and J ends were trimmed by 2 bases and 9 bases, with 14 bases remaining between them. Germline loops: CDR1 MGHRA, CDR2 YSYEKL. The chain's CDR3 is CASSQLRGRSEQFF. DNA of the CDR3: TGCGCCAGCAGCCAATTAAGAGGGAGATCTGAGCAGTTCTTC.

The chain uses TRBV29-1 and TRBJ2-5, with a possible D match to TRBD2 (5 bases). Trimming stripped 7 bases from V and 5 bases from J, with 14 bases between. In germline, CDR1 is SQVTM, CDR2 ANQGSEA. This CDR3 contains 12 residues. CDR3 bases: TGCAGCGGCAGCCAGCGCGGGGAGACCCAGTACTTC. This encodes CSGSQRGETQYF.

This clone showed up just a few times. This chain joins TRBV7-2 and TRBJ1-2, with 8 bases lining up with TRBD1. V dropped 0 bases and J dropped 4; count of bases not matched to a gene: 7. CDR1 is SGHTA, CDR2 FQGNSA, per germline. The CDR3 has 16 residues. CDR3 region: CASSLAGQGATYGYTF. In DNA, the CDR3 is TGTGCCAGCAGCTTAGCGGGTCAGGGGGCCACCTATGGCTACACCTTC.

The chain employs TRBV11-2 and TRBJ1-5; 12 positions match TRBD1. Looked up from germline, CDR1 is SGHAT and CDR2 is FQNNGV. This CDR3 has 15 amino acids. V trimming: 4 bases; J trimming: 6 bases; junction bases outside the gene matches: 4. This CDR3 reads CASSWGQGAGQPQHF. CDR3 DNA sequence: TGTGCCAGCAGCTGGGGACAGGGGGCCGGTCAGCCCCAGCATTTT.